This TCR beta chain emerged from a study of blood T cell repertoires in COVID-19. Turning to the study itself: The United States, Italy and Spain supplied acute and convalescent COVID-19 samples. The analysed material was cDNA or gDNA that came from T cells, B-cell-depleted T cells, or PBMCs.

In the original analysis: The authors estimated nucleated cell counts from reference gene primer amplification. TCRdb keeps only in-frame clones here, not all; method: immunoSEQ multiplex PCR. V and J calls and clone size are given by that table; D and trimming were obtained from the DNA. The sample includes around 270,000 clones, approximately 85% of them seen just once. The CDR3 consists of 16 residues. Trimming shortened V by 4 bases and J by 2 bases, and 14 bases separated the two germline ends. CDR1 is MNHNS and CDR2 is SASEGT in the germline V gene. All enrollees were about 18 to 89 years old and from around 25 US areas.

J is TRBJ2-2 and V is TRBV6-1; a possible D gene is TRBD1 (5 bases). This clonotype originated in a woman in her 30s who had recovered from COVID-19. Material: PBMCs or T cells enriched from blood (not recorded which). The CDR3 here is CASSGTRAGNTGELFF. CDR3 in DNA: TGTGCCAGCAGTGGGACCAGGGCTGGAAACACCGGGGAGCTGTTTTTT.